This TCR beta chain was sequenced for a study of blood T cell repertoires in COVID-19. The overall study: From T cells, B-cell-depleted T cells, or PBMCs came the material, which was cDNA or gDNA.

The table came from immunoSEQ multiplex PCR; TCRdb's copy has only in-frame clones and leaves some out. The repertoire consists of roughly 100,000 clones, with about 91% occurring once and the leading ten covering about 8%. Sequencing was carried out using peripheral blood. This clonotype was obtained from an older woman with acute or convalescent COVID-19.

This CDR3 is CASIPGYRTGELFF. The CDR3 coding sequence is TGTGCCAGCATTCCAGGGTATCGCACCGGGGAGCTGTTTTTT. V and J are TRBV6-4 and TRBJ2-2, with D possibly TRBD1 on 5 matching bases. Germline V gene data show CDR1 as MRHNA and CDR2 as SNTAGT. Trimming stripped 7 bases from V and 4 bases from J, with 13 bases between. This CDR3 comprises 14 residues.